These 16 T cell receptor beta chains were sequenced from one sample in a study of Ad26.COV2.S vaccination and SARS-CoV-2 variants. The sample's treatment: over 15 received Ad26.COV2.S at low or high dose, single or two shots; roughly five received placebo; per-sample allocation not given. Sampling took place 63 days after the first vaccine or placebo injection. Assay used: immunoSEQ multiplex PCR; TCRdb lists only in-frame clones, some missing. The data contain approximately 300,000 clones, about 86% of them singletons. Specimen: peripheral blood, collected in a trial of Ad26.COV2.S vaccine versus placebo. These receptors were taken from a person between 18 and 60 years old who received the Ad26.COV2.S COVID-19 vaccine or a placebo.

This rearrangement joins TRBV6-4 to TRBJ1-1; tentatively, D is TRBD1 (6 bases). CDR1 is MRHNA, CDR2 SNTAGT, per germline. V was trimmed by 4 bases and J by 4 bases, leaving 10 bases between them. The CDR3 is 13 amino acids. CDR3 nucleotide sequence: TGTGCCAGCAGTGTAGAGGGGGGCACTGAAGCTTTCTTT. This codes for CASSVEGGTEAFF.

The chain couples TRBV6-5 to TRBJ2-7; D is unresolved. This CDR3 region has 14 residues. The V gene's germline CDR1 is MNHEY and CDR2 SVGAGI. V was clipped by 2 bases and J by 2 bases, with 10 bases between them. CDR3 sequence reads: CASSYREPTYEQYF. The CDR3 DNA is TGTGCCAGCAGTTACAGGGAACCAACCTACGAGCAGTACTTC.

This clone was observed a single time. CDR3 coding DNA: TGTGCCAGTAGTATAGATCCCCGCAGGGCGAACACTGAAGCTTTCTTT. Protein product: CASSIDPRRANTEAFF. The V call is TRBV19, the J call TRBJ1-1, with a tentative D call TRBD1 (5 bases). V gave up 0 bases and J gave up 1 base, with 12 bases separating them. This CDR3 region has 16 residues. CDR1 LNHDA and CDR2 SQIVND come from the germline V gene (reference sequence).

V and J are TRBV29-1 and TRBJ1-1; D gene uncertain. Trimming cost V 4 bases and J 4 bases, with 13 bases left between them. The CDR3 length is 13 residues. In germline, CDR1 is SQVTM, CDR2 ANQGSEA. The chain's CDR3 is CSVVPGGLTEAFF. CDR3 nucleotide sequence: TGCAGCGTTGTACCTGGTGGGCTCACTGAAGCTTTCTTT.

This clone was seen only once. The CDR3 bases are TGTGCCAGCTCGCCAGAACGCACCGGGGAGCTGTTTTTT. Its protein product is CASSPERTGELFF. The genes are TRBV18 and TRBJ2-2; D remains ambiguous. The CDR3 runs 13 residues. V was cut by 6 bases and J by 4 bases, with 9 bases left in between. CDR1 is KGHSH, CDR2 LQKENI, per germline.

The chain carries TRBV18 and TRBJ1-4; D might be TRBD1 (5 bases). V lost 1 base and J 5 bases, leaving 11 bases between the germline ends. Germline loops: CDR1 KGHSH, CDR2 LQKENI. The CDR3 runs to 15 residues. The CDR3 DNA is TGTGCCAGCTCACCACGGGGGAATCGGAATGAAAAACTGTTTTTT. Translating gives CASSPRGNRNEKLFF.

The V gene is TRBV7-8, the J gene TRBJ1-2; D is ambiguous. The CDR3 is made up of 17 amino acids. CDR1 is SGHVS and CDR2 is FQNEAQ in the germline V gene. V dropped 0 bases and J dropped 4 bases, with 18 bases sitting between them. The CDR3 region has the DNA TGTGCCAGCAGCTTAGCGGCGCAGGATTCAGCCCTCTATGGCTACACCTTC. This codes for CASSLAAQDSALYGYTF.

The V and J genes are TRBV6-2 or TRBV6-3 and TRBJ2-3; possibly TRBD2 for D (6 bases). The germline V and J ends were trimmed by 2 bases and 5 bases, with 20 bases remaining between them. Germline V gene data show CDR1 as MNHEY and CDR2 as SVGEGT. The CDR3 totals 17 residues. CDR3 coding DNA: TGTGCCAGCAGTTACAGTCGGACTAACCCCAGGGTAGATACGCAGTATTTT. It encodes CASSYSRTNPRVDTQYF.

In its sample, this clone was seen a few times. The chain couples TRBV5-5 to TRBJ1-5; D is unresolved. CDR1 and CDR2 from the germline V gene are SGHKS and YYEKEE (reference sequence). The V end lost 4 bases, the J end lost 6 bases, and 14 bases lay between the germline ends. The CDR3 covers 14 residues. The CDR3 nucleotides are TGTGCCAGCAGCCCGATACCGACCGGTCAGCCCCAGCATTTT. It specifies CASSPIPTGQPQHF.

The chain couples TRBV18 to TRBJ1-1; D uncertain. This CDR3 is built from 15 residues. CDR1 and CDR2 (germline): KGHSH, LQKENI. V was cut by 3 bases and J by 4 bases, with 15 bases left in between. As DNA, the CDR3 is TGTGCCAGCTCACCTCAGCCTCTCGCTGGCACTGAAGCTTTCTTT. As protein: CASSPQPLAGTEAFF.

This clone appeared a few times. The chain combines TRBV25-1 with TRBJ2-2; 8 positions match TRBD1. Germline V gene sequence: CDR1 MGHDK, CDR2 SYGVNS. Germline trimming cut 4 bases from V and 4 bases from J; bases unmatched to any gene: 2. This CDR3 region has 14 residues. This CDR3 reads CASSATGVTGELFF. The DNA of the CDR3 is TGTGCCAGCAGTGCGACAGGGGTCACCGGGGAGCTGTTTTTT.

The rearrangement uses TRBV19 and TRBJ1-2, with 7 bases matching TRBD1. CDR3 length equals 15 residues. V trimming: 5 bases; J trimming: 2 bases; junction bases outside the gene matches: 8. Germline V gene sequence: CDR1 LNHDA, CDR2 SQIVND (reference sequence). This chain's CDR3 is CASSLTGHENYGYTF. CDR3 in DNA: TGTGCCAGTAGTCTGACAGGGCACGAGAACTATGGCTACACCTTC.

The CDR3 nucleotides read TGTGCCAGCAGTTACTCGACGGAACCCTTTTTT. Amino acids: CASSYSTEPFF. V gene TRBV6-5 combines with J gene TRBJ1-4; unclear D gene. This CDR3 is built from 11 residues. V was shortened by 0 bases and J by 17 bases, with 10 bases between the two germline ends. Germline loops: CDR1 MNHEY, CDR2 SVGAGI.

This clone came up once. The chain has TRBV9 and TRBJ2-1; the D is unclear. V was pared by 0 bases and J by 1 base, with 11 bases between. Germline V CDR1 and CDR2: SGDLS, YYNGEE. The CDR3 covers 16 residues. CDR3 bases: TGTGCCAGCAGCGTAGGCGGCCCTAGATCCTACAATGAGCAGTTCTTC. Translated, it gives CASSVGGPRSYNEQFF.

The rearrangement links TRBV15 to TRBJ2-3, with 8 bases fitting TRBD2. The CDR3 contains 18 residues. V gave up 0 bases and J gave up 2 bases; unmatched junction bases: 10. The germline V gene has CDR1 LNHNV and CDR2 YYDKDF (reference sequence). CDR3 sequence reads: CATSRDRKAGGHTDTQYF. The CDR3 DNA follows: TGTGCCACCAGCAGAGATAGGAAGGCGGGGGGTCACACAGATACGCAGTATTTT. Supplemented by reference TRBV15 and TRBJ2-3, the full variable domain reads DAMVIQNPRYQVTQFGKPVTLSCSQTLNHNVMYWYQQKSSQAPKLLFHYYDKDFNNEADTPDNFQSRRPNTSFCFLDIRSPGLGDTAMYLCATSRDRKAGGHTDTQYFGPGTRLTVL.

Here the CDR3 DNA reads TGTGCCAGCAGCCGTCCGGCCTACGAGCAGTACTTC. As protein: CASSRPAYEQYF. V usage is TRBV5-8 and J usage is TRBJ2-7, with D hard to call. CDR1 and CDR2 from the germline V gene are SGHTS and YDEGEE. The CDR3 runs 12 residues. Trimming took off 4 bases at V and 2 bases at J, with 7 bases between the two ends.